Listed below are T cell receptor beta chains from one sample, sequenced in a study of cytomegalovirus exposure and HLA in healthy donors. The method was immunoSEQ multiplex PCR; TCRdb's version includes in-frame clones alone and lacks a portion of them. The sample has over 200,000 clones, around 88% seen once. Sequencing was done on a sample of PBMCs. The receptors originated from a woman aged 18-29 years in good health and CMV-seronegative. The CDR3 runs from the conserved cysteine through the conserved F or W. The order of the fields is J gene, V gene, D gene, clone size, CDR3 protein, CDR3 DNA. D genes are given only for firm matches. Expanded clones are given a class, and other clones once, few, many or no size at all.

J gene: TRBJ2-6; V gene: TRBV13; D gene: .; clone size: .; CDR3 protein: CASSRFSGANVLTF; CDR3 DNA: TGTGCCAGCAGCCGGTTCTCTGGGGCCAACGTCCTGACTTTC
J gene: TRBJ2-5; V gene: TRBV6-5; D gene: .; clone size: .; CDR3 protein: CASRFGGKETQYF; CDR3 DNA: TGTGCCAGCAGATTTGGCGGGAAGGAGACCCAGTACTTC
J gene: TRBJ2-7; V gene: TRBV4-2; D gene: .; clone size: .; CDR3 protein: CASSQELSVRGSYEQYF; CDR3 DNA: TGTGCCAGCAGCCAAGAATTATCAGTACGGGGGTCCTACGAGCAGTACTTC
J gene: TRBJ2-1; V gene: TRBV20-1; D gene: .; clone size: .; CDR3 protein: CSARGSEQFF; CDR3 DNA: TGCAGTGCCCGGGGAAGTGAGCAGTTCTTC
J gene: TRBJ2-2; V gene: TRBV7-2; D gene: .; clone size: few; CDR3 protein: CASSFRGVTGELFF; CDR3 DNA: TGTGCCAGCAGCTTTAGAGGCGTCACCGGGGAGCTGTTTTTT
J gene: TRBJ2-7; V gene: TRBV4-3; D gene: TRBD1; clone size: .; CDR3 protein: CASSQVWDRAYEQYF; CDR3 DNA: TGCGCCAGCAGCCAAGTTTGGGACAGGGCCTACGAGCAGTACTTC
J gene: TRBJ2-7; V gene: TRBV27; D gene: TRBD1; clone size: once; CDR3 protein: CASGNRGVPYEQYF; CDR3 DNA: TGTGCCAGCGGGAACAGGGGGGTCCCCTACGAGCAGTACTTC
J gene: TRBJ1-2; V gene: TRBV15; D gene: TRBD1; clone size: .; CDR3 protein: CATSRGTGGIMYGYTF; CDR3 DNA: TGTGCCACCAGCAGAGGGACAGGGGGTATCATGTATGGCTACACCTTC
J gene: TRBJ2-7; V gene: TRBV2; D gene: .; clone size: .; CDR3 protein: CASSERGSYEQYF; CDR3 DNA: TGTGCCAGCAGTGAACGGGGCTCCTACGAGCAGTACTTC
J gene: TRBJ2-1; V gene: TRBV6-5; D gene: .; clone size: .; CDR3 protein: CASSFRARSNYNEQFF; CDR3 DNA: TGTGCCAGCAGTTTCAGGGCAAGGTCGAATTACAATGAGCAGTTCTTC
J gene: TRBJ2-3; V gene: TRBV18; D gene: TRBD1; clone size: .; CDR3 protein: CASSPRQGATTDTQYF; CDR3 DNA: TGTGCCAGCTCACCGAGACAGGGGGCAACGACAGATACGCAGTATTTT
J gene: TRBJ2-7; V gene: TRBV7-2; D gene: .; clone size: .; CDR3 protein: CASSLDPGGYEQYF; CDR3 DNA: TGTGCCAGCAGCTTAGACCCAGGGGGGTACGAGCAGTACTTC
J gene: TRBJ2-2; V gene: TRBV10-2; D gene: .; clone size: .; CDR3 protein: CASSEQVTGELFF; CDR3 DNA: TGCGCCAGCAGTGAACAAGTTACCGGGGAGCTGTTTTTT
J gene: TRBJ1-1; V gene: TRBV7-2; D gene: .; clone size: .; CDR3 protein: CASSARQGWTEAFF; CDR3 DNA: TGTGCCAGCAGCGCCCGGCAGGGTTGGACTGAAGCTTTCTTT
J gene: TRBJ2-1; V gene: TRBV11-3; D gene: .; clone size: .; CDR3 protein: CASSLDLQGYNEQFF; CDR3 DNA: TGTGCCAGCAGCTTAGACTTACAGGGTTACAATGAGCAGTTCTTC
J gene: TRBJ1-1; V gene: TRBV5-1; D gene: TRBD1; clone size: .; CDR3 protein: CASSRGQGAVSEAFF; CDR3 DNA: TGCGCCAGCAGCCGGGGACAGGGGGCAGTATCTGAAGCTTTCTTT
J gene: TRBJ2-3; V gene: TRBV7-8; D gene: TRBD1; clone size: .; CDR3 protein: CASSLKGQASTDTQYF; CDR3 DNA: TGTGCCAGCAGCCTAAAGGGACAGGCTAGCACAGATACGCAGTATTTT
J gene: TRBJ1-5; V gene: TRBV4-3; D gene: TRBD1; clone size: .; CDR3 protein: CASSQGFRRQGISNQPQHF; CDR3 DNA: TGCGCCAGCAGCCAAGGGTTTCGGCGACAGGGTATAAGCAATCAGCCCCAGCATTTT
J gene: TRBJ2-3; V gene: TRBV5-1; D gene: TRBD1; clone size: .; CDR3 protein: CASSLEPQGASTDTQYF; CDR3 DNA: TGCGCCAGCAGCTTGGAGCCGCAGGGGGCGAGTACAGATACGCAGTATTTT
J gene: TRBJ2-7; V gene: TRBV5-1; D gene: .; clone size: .; CDR3 protein: CASSLVSRSYEQYF; CDR3 DNA: TGCGCCAGCAGCTTGGTCTCTCGCTCCTACGAGCAGTACTTC
J gene: TRBJ2-7; V gene: TRBV4-2; D gene: TRBD2; clone size: once; CDR3 protein: CASSQGDYYEQYF; CDR3 DNA: TGTGCCAGCAGCCAAGGGGACTACTACGAGCAGTACTTC